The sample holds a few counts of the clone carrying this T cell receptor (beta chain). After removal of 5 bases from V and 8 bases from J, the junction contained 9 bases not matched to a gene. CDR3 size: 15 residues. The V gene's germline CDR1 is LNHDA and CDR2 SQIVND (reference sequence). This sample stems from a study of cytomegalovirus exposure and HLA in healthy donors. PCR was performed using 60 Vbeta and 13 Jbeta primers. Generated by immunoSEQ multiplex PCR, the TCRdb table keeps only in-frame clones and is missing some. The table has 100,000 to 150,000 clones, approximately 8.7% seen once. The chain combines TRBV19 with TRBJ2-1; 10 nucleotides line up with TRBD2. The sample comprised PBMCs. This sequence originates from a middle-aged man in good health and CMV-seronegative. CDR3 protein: CASSVSSGGRDEQFF. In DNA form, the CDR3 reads TGTGCCAGTAGTGTCAGTAGCGGGGGGAGGGATGAGCAGTTCTTC.